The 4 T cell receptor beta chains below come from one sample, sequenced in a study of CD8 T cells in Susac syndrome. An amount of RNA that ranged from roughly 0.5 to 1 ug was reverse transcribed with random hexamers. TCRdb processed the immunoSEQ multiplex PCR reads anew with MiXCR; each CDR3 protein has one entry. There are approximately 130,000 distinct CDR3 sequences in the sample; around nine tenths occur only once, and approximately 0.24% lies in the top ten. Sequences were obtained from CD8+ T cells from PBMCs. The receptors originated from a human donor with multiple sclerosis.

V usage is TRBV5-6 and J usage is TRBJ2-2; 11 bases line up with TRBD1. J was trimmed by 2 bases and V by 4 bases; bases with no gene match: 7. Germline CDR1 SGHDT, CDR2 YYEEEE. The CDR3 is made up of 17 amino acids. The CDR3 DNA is TGTGCCAGCAGCCCCGGGACAGGGGGAATTAACACCGGGGAGCTGTTTTTT. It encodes CASSPGTGGINTGELFF.

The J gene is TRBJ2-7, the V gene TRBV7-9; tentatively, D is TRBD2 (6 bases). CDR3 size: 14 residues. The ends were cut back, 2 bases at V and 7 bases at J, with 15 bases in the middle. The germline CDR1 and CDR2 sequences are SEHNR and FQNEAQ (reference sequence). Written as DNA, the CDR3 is TGTGCCAGCAGCTTAAGGGAGGCCCATTGGGAGCAGTACTTC. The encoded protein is CASSLREAHWEQYF.

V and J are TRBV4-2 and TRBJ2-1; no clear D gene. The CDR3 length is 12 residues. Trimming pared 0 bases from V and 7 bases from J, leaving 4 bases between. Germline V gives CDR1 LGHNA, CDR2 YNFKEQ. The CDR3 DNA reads TGTGCCAGCAGCCAAGATCATAATGAGCAGTTCTTC. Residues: CASSQDHNEQFF.

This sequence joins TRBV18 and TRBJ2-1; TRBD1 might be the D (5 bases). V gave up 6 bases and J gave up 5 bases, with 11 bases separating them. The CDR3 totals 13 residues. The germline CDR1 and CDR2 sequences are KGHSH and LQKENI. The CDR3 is CASSPRGNNEQFF. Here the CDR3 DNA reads TGTGCCAGCTCTCCTAGGGGAAACAATGAGCAGTTCTTC. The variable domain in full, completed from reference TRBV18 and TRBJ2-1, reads NAGVMQNPRHLVRRRGQEARLRCSPMKGHSHVYWYRQLPEEGLKFMVYLQKENIIDESGMPKERFSAEFPKEGPSILRIQQVVRGDSAAYFCASSPRGNNEQFFGPGTRLTVL.